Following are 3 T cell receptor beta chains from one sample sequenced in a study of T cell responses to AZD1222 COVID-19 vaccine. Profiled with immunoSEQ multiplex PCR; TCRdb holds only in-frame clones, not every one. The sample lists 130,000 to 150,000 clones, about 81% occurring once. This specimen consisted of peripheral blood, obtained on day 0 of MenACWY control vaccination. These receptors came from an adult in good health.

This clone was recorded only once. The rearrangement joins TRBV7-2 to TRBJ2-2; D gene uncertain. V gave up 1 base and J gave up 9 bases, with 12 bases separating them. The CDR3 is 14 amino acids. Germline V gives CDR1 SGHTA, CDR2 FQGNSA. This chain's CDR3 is CASSLEATRRELFF. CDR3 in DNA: TGTGCCAGCAGCTTAGAGGCCACCCGGAGGGAGCTGTTTTTT.

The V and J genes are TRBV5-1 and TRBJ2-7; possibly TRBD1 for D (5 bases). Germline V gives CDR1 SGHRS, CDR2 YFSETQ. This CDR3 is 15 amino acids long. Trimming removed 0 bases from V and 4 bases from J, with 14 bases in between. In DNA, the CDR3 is TGCGCCAGCAGCTTGGGAGCAGGGTCAAGGTACGAGCAGTACTTC. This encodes CASSLGAGSRYEQYF.

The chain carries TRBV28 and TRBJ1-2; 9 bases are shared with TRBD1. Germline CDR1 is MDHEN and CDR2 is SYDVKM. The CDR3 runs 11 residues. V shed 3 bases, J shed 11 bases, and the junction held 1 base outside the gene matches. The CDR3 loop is CASSLGQGYTF. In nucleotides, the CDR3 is TGTGCCAGCAGTTTGGGACAGGGTTACACCTTC.